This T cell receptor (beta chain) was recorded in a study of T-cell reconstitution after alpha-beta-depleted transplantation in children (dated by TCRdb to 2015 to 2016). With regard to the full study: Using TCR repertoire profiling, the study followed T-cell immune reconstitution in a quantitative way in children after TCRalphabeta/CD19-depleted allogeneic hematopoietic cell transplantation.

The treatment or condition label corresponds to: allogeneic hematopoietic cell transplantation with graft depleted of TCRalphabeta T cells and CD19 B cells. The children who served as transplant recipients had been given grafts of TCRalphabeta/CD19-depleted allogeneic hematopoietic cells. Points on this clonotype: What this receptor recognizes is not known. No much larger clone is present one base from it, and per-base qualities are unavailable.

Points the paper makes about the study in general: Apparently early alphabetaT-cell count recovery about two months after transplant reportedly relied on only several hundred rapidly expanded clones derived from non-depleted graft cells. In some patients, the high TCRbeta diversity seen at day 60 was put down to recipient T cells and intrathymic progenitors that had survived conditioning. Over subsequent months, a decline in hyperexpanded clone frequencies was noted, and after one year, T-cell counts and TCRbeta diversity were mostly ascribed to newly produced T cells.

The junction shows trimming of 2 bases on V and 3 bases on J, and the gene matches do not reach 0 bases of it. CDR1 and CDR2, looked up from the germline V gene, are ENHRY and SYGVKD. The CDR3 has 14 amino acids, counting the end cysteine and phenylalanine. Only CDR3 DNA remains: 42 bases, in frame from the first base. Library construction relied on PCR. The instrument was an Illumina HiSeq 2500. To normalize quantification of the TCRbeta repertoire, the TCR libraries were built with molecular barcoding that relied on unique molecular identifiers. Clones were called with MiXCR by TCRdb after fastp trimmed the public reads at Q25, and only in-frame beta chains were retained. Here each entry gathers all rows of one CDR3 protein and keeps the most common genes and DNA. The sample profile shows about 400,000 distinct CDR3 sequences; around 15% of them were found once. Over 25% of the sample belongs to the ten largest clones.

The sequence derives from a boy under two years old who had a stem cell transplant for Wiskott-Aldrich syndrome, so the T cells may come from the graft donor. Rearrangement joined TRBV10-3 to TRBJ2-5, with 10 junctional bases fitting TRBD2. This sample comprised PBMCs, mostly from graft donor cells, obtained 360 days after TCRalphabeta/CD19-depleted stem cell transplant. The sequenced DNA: TGTGCCATCAGTGAGACTAGCGGGGAAGAGACCCAGTACTTC. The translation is CAISETSGEETQYF.